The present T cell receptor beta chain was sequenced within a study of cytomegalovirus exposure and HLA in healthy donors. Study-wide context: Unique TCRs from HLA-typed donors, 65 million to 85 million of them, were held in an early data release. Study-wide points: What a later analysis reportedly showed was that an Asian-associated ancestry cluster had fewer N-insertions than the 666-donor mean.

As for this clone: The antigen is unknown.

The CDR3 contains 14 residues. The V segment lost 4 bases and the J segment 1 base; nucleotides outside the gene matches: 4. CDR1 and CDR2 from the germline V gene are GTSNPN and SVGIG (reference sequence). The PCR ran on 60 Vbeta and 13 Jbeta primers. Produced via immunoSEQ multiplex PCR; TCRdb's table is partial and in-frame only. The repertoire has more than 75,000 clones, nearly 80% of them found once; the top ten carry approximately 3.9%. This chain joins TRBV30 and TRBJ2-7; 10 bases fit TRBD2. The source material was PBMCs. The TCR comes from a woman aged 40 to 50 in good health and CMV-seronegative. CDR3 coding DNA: TGTGCCTGGACAGCGGGGGGGAAATCCTACGAGCAGTACTTC. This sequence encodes CAWTAGGKSYEQYF.